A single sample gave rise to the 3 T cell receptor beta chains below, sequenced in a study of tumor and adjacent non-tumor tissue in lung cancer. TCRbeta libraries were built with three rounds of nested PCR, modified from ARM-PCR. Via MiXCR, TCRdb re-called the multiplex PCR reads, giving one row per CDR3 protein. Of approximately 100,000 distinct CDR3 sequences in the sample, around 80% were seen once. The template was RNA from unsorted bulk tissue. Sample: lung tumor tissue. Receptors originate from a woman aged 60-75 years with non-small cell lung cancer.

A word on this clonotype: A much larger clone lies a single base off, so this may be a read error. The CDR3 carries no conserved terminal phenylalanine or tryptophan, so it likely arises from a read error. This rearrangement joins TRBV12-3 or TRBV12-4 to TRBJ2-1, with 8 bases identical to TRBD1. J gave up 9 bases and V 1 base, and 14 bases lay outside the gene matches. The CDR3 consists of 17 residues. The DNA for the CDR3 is TGTGCCAGCAGTTTAGGGCGCCCAGGGGGCTTTATGAGTGAGCAGTTCCTC. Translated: CASSLGRPGGFMSEQFL.

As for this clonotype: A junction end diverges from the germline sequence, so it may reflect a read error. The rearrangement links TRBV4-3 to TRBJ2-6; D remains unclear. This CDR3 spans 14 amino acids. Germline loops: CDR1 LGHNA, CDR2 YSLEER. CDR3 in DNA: TGCGCCAGCAGCCAAGAACGCCGGGCCAACGTCCTGATTTTC. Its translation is CASSQERRANVLIF.

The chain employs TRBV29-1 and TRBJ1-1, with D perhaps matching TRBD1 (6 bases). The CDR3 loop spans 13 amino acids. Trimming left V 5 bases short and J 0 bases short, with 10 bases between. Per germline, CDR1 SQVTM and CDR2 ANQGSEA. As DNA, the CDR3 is TGCAGCGTTAGGGGGGATTTGAACACTGAAGCTTTCTTT. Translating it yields CSVRGDLNTEAFF.